A selection of T cell receptor beta chains follows, all from one sample in a study of control samples from healthy donors and cancer patients. Clones were read by immunoSEQ multiplex PCR, and TCRdb kept only the in-frame ones, dropping some. The sample has about 130,000 clones; 90% to 95% are singletons. The sequencing sample was made of PBMCs. The receptors stem from a man aged 55 to 70 with colorectal cancer. The CDR3 runs from the conserved cysteine through the conserved F or W. Each record gives: J gene, D gene, V gene, clone size, CDR3 DNA, CDR3 protein. The D gene is left open where the match is weak. Clone sizes are given selectively: once, few, many, or a class where the clone is expanded.

TRBJ1-4,TRBD1,TRBV29-1,once,TGCAGCGTAGCAACCGGGACAGGGGAAGAAAAACTGTTTTTT,CSVATGTGEEKLFF
TRBJ2-6,-,TRBV11-2,-,TGTGCCAGCAGAACCGGGACGGTGAGCTCTGGGGCCAACGTCCTGACTTTC,CASRTGTVSSGANVLTF
TRBJ2-3,-,TRBV18,-,TGTGCCAGCTCACCAAAGGCAGATACGCAGTATTTT,CASSPKADTQYF
TRBJ2-2,-,TRBV7-8,-,TGTGCCAGCAGCTTAGCCAACGGGGGCAACACCGGGGAGCTGTTTTTT,CASSLANGGNTGELFF
TRBJ1-2,-,TRBV19,-,TGTGCCAGTAGTCCCCAGGGGCCGTACTATGGCTACACCTTC,CASSPQGPYYGYTF
TRBJ2-6,TRBD2,TRBV6-2/TRBV6-3,-,TGTGCCAGCAGCCTCTCCCTACCTGGACTAGCGGGTTACCGTGCCCCCGGGGCCAACGTCCTGACTTTC,CASSLSLPGLAGYRAPGANVLTF
TRBJ1-5,-,TRBV7-8,-,TGTGCCAGCAGCTTAGACCCAGGGGAGGCCAATCAGCCCCAGCATTTT,CASSLDPGEANQPQHF
TRBJ2-5,TRBD1,TRBV2,-,TGTGCCAGCAGTGGACAGGGCCAAGAGACCCAGTACTTC,CASSGQGQETQYF
TRBJ1-2,-,TRBV5-1,-,TGCGCCAGCAGCTTGGGCCCCGGCTACACCTTC,CASSLGPGYTF
TRBJ1-1,-,TRBV7-9,-,TGTGCCAGCAGCCTCGGACAAAACACTGAAGCTTTCTTT,CASSLGQNTEAFF
TRBJ1-2,-,TRBV6-5,-,TGTGCCAGCACCTTGACAGGTTATAACTATGGCTACACCTTC,CASTLTGYNYGYTF
TRBJ1-1,-,TRBV5-1,-,TGCGCCAGCAGCTTGGACGTTTACACTGAAGCTTTCTTT,CASSLDVYTEAFF
TRBJ2-7,TRBD1,TRBV10-3,-,TGTGCCATCAGTGAGTCGGGACAGGGGGCAAACGAGCAGTACTTC,CAISESGQGANEQYF
TRBJ1-2,-,TRBV13,-,TGTGCCAGCAGCTTAGGCCAAGCCCCAGGCTACACCTTC,CASSLGQAPGYTF
TRBJ1-1,-,TRBV5-1,-,TGCGCCAGCAGCTTGGACACTGAAGCTTTCTTT,CASSLDTEAFF
TRBJ2-7,TRBD1,TRBV5-1,-,TGCGCCAGCAGATCCGGGACAGGGGACCACGAGCAGTACTTC,CASRSGTGDHEQYF
TRBJ2-1,TRBD2,TRBV6-6,once,TGTGCCAGCAGTCAGACTAGCGGGGGGGCTAGTGAGCAGTTCTTC,CASSQTSGGASEQFF
TRBJ2-4,-,TRBV5-1,-,TGCGCCAGCAGCTTGGCTACGGGGGTAGACATTCAGTACTTC,CASSLATGVDIQYF
TRBJ1-5,-,TRBV19,-,TGTGCCAGTAGTATCTCGGGCCTGAATCAGCCCCAGCATTTT,CASSISGLNQPQHF
TRBJ1-3,-,TRBV10-2,-,TGCGCCAGCAGTGAGGCGGGGGGGCCTGGAAACACCATATATTTT,CASSEAGGPGNTIYF
TRBJ2-1,-,TRBV24-1,-,TGTGCCACCAGCCAAGACTATGAGCAGTTCTTC,CATSQDYEQFF
TRBJ1-6,-,TRBV6-2/TRBV6-3,-,TGTGCCAGCAGTTCTCCGGGAGGCAGTTCACCCCTCCACTTT,CASSSPGGSSPLHF
TRBJ1-2,TRBD1,TRBV4-3,-,TGCGCCAGCAGCCAGAGGACAGGGGTGCAGGGCTACACCTTC,CASSQRTGVQGYTF
TRBJ1-5,-,TRBV6-5,-,TGTGCCAGCAGTTACGCCGCCAATCAGCCCCAGCATTTT,CASSYAANQPQHF
TRBJ2-7,TRBD1,TRBV7-2,-,TGTGCCAGCAGCCCCAGGGGGCTCGAGCAGTACTTC,CASSPRGLEQYF